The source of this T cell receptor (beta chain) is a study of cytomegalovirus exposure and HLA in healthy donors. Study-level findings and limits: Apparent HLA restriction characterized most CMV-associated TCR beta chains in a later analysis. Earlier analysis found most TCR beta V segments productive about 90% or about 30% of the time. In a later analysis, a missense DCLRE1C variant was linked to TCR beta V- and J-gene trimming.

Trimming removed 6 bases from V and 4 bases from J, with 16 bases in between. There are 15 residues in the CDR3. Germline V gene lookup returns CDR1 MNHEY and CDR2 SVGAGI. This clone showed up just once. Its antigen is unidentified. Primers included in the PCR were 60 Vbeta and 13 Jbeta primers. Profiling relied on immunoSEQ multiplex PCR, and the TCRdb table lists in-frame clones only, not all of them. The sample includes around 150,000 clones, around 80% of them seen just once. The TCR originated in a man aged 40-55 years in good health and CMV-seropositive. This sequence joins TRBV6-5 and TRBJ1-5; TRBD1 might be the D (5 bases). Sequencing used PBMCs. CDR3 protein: CASSLVGQGNQPQHF. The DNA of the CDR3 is TGTGCCAGCAGCTTGGTGGGTCAGGGAAATCAGCCCCAGCATTTT.